This T cell receptor beta chain was sequenced for a study of CD8 T cells in Susac syndrome. Study-wide points: As the study acknowledged, the number of individuals who were part of its TCR sequencing and HLA analysis was relatively small.

A quantity of roughly 0.5 to 1 ug RNA underwent reverse transcription using random hexamers. The amplification used immunoSEQ multiplex PCR on TCR beta CDR3; it spanned 54 Vbeta and 13 Jbeta. TCRdb passed the immunoSEQ multiplex PCR reads through MiXCR, listing each CDR3 protein once. The table has 300,000 to 350,000 distinct CDR3 sequences, about 90% seen once. As regards this clonotype: No antigen is known for it.

J lost 7 bases, V lost 5 bases, and 8 bases had no gene match. Germline lookup yields CDR1 SGHAT and CDR2 FQNNGV. CDR3 length equals 14 residues. The multiple sclerosis controls were treatment-naive patients, and their relapsing-remitting disease was stable or active. The CD8+ and CD4+ T cells were isolated magnetically using a negative isolation approach, whereas the TEMRA cells were enriched by FACS. This clonotype was obtained from a human donor with multiple sclerosis. Sequenced sample: CD4+ T cells from PBMCs. The rearrangement uses TRBV11-2 and TRBJ2-3; TRBD2 matches 8 bases. The CDR3 sequence: CASSIFSGAYTQYF. In DNA form, the CDR3 reads TGTGCCAGCAGCATCTTTAGCGGGGCGTATACGCAGTATTTT.